One and the same sample provided the 21 T cell receptor beta chains below, sequenced in a study of response to subunit inactivated influenza vaccine. MiXCR, run by TCRdb on the RT-PCR reads, gives a single entry per CDR3 protein. The sample holds about 780,000 distinct CDR3 sequences, less than 20% seen once. The sequences come from PBMCs from blood, collected roughly 5 days after vaccination. Receptors originate from a man in his fifties who received an inactivated influenza vaccine.

The chain couples TRBV10-3 to TRBJ1-2, with no clear D. The germline gives CDR1 ENHRY, CDR2 SYGVKD. V gave up 7 bases and J gave up 2 bases, with 11 bases separating them. The CDR3 is made up of 13 amino acids. The chain's CDR3 is CAITSGQNYGYTF. The CDR3 DNA reads as TGTGCCATCACCTCTGGGCAGAACTATGGCTACACCTTC.

This clonotype has only a few counts. This chain joins TRBV24-1 and TRBJ2-6; the D gene is possibly TRBD1 (5 bases). The germline V gene encodes CDR1 KGHDR and CDR2 SFDVKD. The CDR3 is made up of 16 amino acids. V gave up 4 bases and J gave up 0 bases, with 9 bases separating them. CDR3 DNA: TGTGCCACCAGTGACATAGACAGCTCTGGGGCCAACGTCCTGACTTTC. Translation gives CATSDIDSSGANVLTF.

In this sample, this clonotype turned up a few times. This chain connects TRBV7-7 to TRBJ1-3; no clear D. Germline CDR1 reads SSHAT; CDR2 reads FNYEAQ (reference sequence). The CDR3 consists of 15 residues. Trimming shortened V by 4 bases and J by 2 bases, and 12 bases separated the two germline ends. The CDR3 sequence is CASSSTPEAGNTIYF. Here the CDR3 DNA reads TGTGCCAGCAGCTCGACGCCCGAGGCTGGAAACACCATATATTTT. The whole variable domain, remainder taken from reference TRBV7-7 and TRBJ1-3, is GAGVSQSPRYKVTKRGQDVTLRCDPISSHATLYWYQQALGQGPEFLTYFNYEAQPDKSGLPSDRFSAERPEGSISTLTIQRTEQRDSAMYRCASSSTPEAGNTIYFGEGSWLTVV.

This rearrangement joins TRBV20-1 to TRBJ2-1; 8 positions match TRBD2. The CDR3 spans 14 residues. Germline V gene data show CDR1 as DFQATT and CDR2 as SNEGSKA (reference sequence). V lost 6 bases and J lost 3; bases outside the gene matches: 7. CDR3 amino acids: CSAQTSALYNEQFF. CDR3 DNA: TGCAGTGCCCAGACTAGCGCCCTCTACAATGAGCAGTTCTTC.

The chain recombines TRBV6-1 with TRBJ2-7, with D possibly being TRBD2 (6 bases). Germline loops: CDR1 MNHNS, CDR2 SASEGT. Trimming removed 6 bases at V and 0 bases at J, with 15 bases between. The CDR3 has 15 amino acids. The CDR3 coding sequence is TGTGCCAGCAGCCGCCGCGGGGTTAGCTCCTACGAGCAGTACTTC. As protein: CASSRRGVSSYEQYF.

A word on this clonotype: This could be a read error, since a much larger clone is one nucleotide away. The V call is TRBV20-1, the J call TRBJ2-5, with TRBD2 as a possible D gene (6 bases). CDR3 length equals 14 residues. V dropped 5 bases and J dropped 2 bases, with 15 bases sitting between them. Germline V gives CDR1 DFQATT, CDR2 SNEGSKA (reference sequence). CDR3 amino acids: CSARGTGSQETQYF. In nucleotides, the CDR3 is TGCAGTGCTCGGGGGACTGGGTCGCAAGAGACCCAGTACTTC.

In its sample, this clonotype was seen once. This chain uses TRBV18 with TRBJ1-2, with D uncertain. The V end lost 6 bases, the J end lost 5 bases, and 13 bases lay between the germline ends. Germline V CDR1 and CDR2: KGHSH, LQKENI. The CDR3 is 13 amino acids. The CDR3 DNA is TGTGCCAGCTCCCCCCAGTGGGATTATGGCTACACCTTC. As protein: CASSPQWDYGYTF. Full variable domain (missing parts from reference TRBV18 and TRBJ1-2): NAGVMQNPRHLVRRRGQEARLRCSPMKGHSHVYWYRQLPEEGLKFMVYLQKENIIDESGMPKERFSAEFPKEGPSILRIQQVVRGDSAAYFCASSPQWDYGYTFGSGTRLTVV.

J is TRBJ2-1 and V is TRBV20-1; weak D call: TRBD1 (6 bases). V shed 6 bases and J shed 1 base, with 16 bases lying between them. The CDR3 has 15 amino acids. The germline gives CDR1 DFQATT, CDR2 SNEGSKA (reference sequence). The CDR3 DNA reads as TGCAGTGCCCGCAAAGGACAGCGTTCCTACAATGAGCAGTTCTTC. It specifies CSARKGQRSYNEQFF.

This clonotype was recorded many times. The chain carries TRBV5-1 and TRBJ1-1; weak D call: TRBD1 (6 bases). With 4 bases removed from V and 4 bases from J, the gap between germline ends came to 14 bases. The CDR3 loop spans 14 amino acids. Per the germline V gene, CDR1 is SGHRS and CDR2 is YFSETQ. This chain's CDR3 is CASSTTGLGTEAFF. CDR3 DNA sequence: TGCGCCAGCAGCACCACAGGGCTCGGCACTGAAGCTTTCTTT. The variable domain in full, with the rest retrieved from reference TRBV5-1 and TRBJ1-1, is KAGVTQTPRYLIKTRGQQVTLSCSPISGHRSVSWYQQTPGQGLQFLFEYFSETQRNKGNFPGRFSGRQFSNSRSEMNVSTLELGDSALYLCASSTTGLGTEAFFGQGTRLTVV.

This clonotype was found a few times. This chain links TRBV4-1 with TRBJ2-1; 7 bases agree with TRBD1. The CDR3 runs to 17 residues. J gave up 1 base and V 4 bases, and 10 bases lay outside the gene matches. The V gene's germline CDR1 is MGHRA and CDR2 YSYEKL. CDR3 DNA: TGCGCCAGCAGCCGAGAACCGGGACAGACATCCTACAATGAGCAGTTCTTC. It translates to CASSREPGQTSYNEQFF.

In this sample, this clonotype turned up a few times. The rearrangement uses TRBV4-2 and TRBJ2-5, with TRBD1 matching 7 bases. CDR1 and CDR2 (germline): LGHNA, YNFKEQ. This CDR3 has 14 amino acids. The V gene end was trimmed by 1 base and the J gene end by 3 bases; junction bases not matched to a gene: 2. The CDR3 is CASSQVDREETQYF. For the CDR3, the DNA is TGTGCCAGCAGCCAAGTCGACAGGGAAGAGACCCAGTACTTC.

Only one count was recorded for this clonotype. The V and J genes are TRBV5-1 and TRBJ2-2, with D perhaps given as TRBD1 or TRBD2 (5 bases each). Germline CDR1 and CDR2: SGHRS and YFSETQ. The germline V and J ends were trimmed by 1 base and 0 bases, with 13 bases remaining between them. This CDR3 is 17 amino acids long. CDR3 DNA sequence: TGCGCCAGCAGCTTGAGTGGGGGTCCGTCGAACACCGGGGAGCTGTTTTTT. Translation gives CASSLSGGPSNTGELFF.

This clonotype was counted a few times. The chain has TRBV30 and TRBJ2-3, with 12 bases identical to TRBD2. Germline V gives CDR1 GTSNPN, CDR2 SVGIG (reference sequence). The V and J ends lost 1 base and 5 bases, in that order; junction bases with no gene match: 13. The CDR3 runs to 18 residues. DNA of the CDR3: TGTGCCTGGAGTGGTCACGAGACTAGCGGGAGATACGGAGATACGCAGTATTTT. It encodes CAWSGHETSGRYGDTQYF.

CDR3 residues: CSASGSYEAFF. DNA of the CDR3: TGCAGTGCTAGCGGATCGTATGAAGCTTTCTTT. The J gene is TRBJ1-1, the V gene TRBV20-1; no firm D call. The V end was cut by 3 bases, the J end by 7 bases, with 9 bases between. CDR1 is DFQATT and CDR2 is SNEGSKA in the germline V gene (reference sequence). The CDR3 runs 11 residues.

This clonotype was counted ten times or more. The rearrangement joins TRBV6-1 to TRBJ2-1, with 14 bases matching TRBD2. The ends lost 5 bases at V and 6 bases at J; junction bases unmatched: 3. CDR1 is MNHNS, CDR2 SASEGT, per germline. The CDR3 spans 15 residues. DNA for the CDR3: TGTGCCAGCAGTCCCGGGACTAGCGGGAGCAATGAGCAGTTCTTC. It is translated as CASSPGTSGSNEQFF.

This clonotype was observed a handful of times. The gene calls are TRBV12-3 or TRBV12-4 and TRBJ1-1; D is unresolved. Deletions cut 6 bases from V and 11 bases from J, with 13 bases between. The CDR3 has 11 amino acids. CDR3 in DNA: TGTGCCAGCAGCCTCGGCGGGTCCGCTTTCTTT. It translates to CASSLGGSAFF.

This clonotype was counted a single time. The V call is TRBV5-1, the J call TRBJ1-2; 9 positions agree with TRBD1. The CDR3 has 17 residues. V lost 1 base, J lost 5 bases, and 12 bases stayed unmatched. Germline V CDR1 and CDR2: SGHRS, YFSETQ. CDR3 sequence: CASSLRTGGTPRYGYTF. The CDR3 DNA follows: TGCGCCAGCAGCTTGCGAACAGGGGGCACCCCCCGGTATGGCTACACCTTC.

This chain connects TRBV20-1 to TRBJ2-1, with unresolved D. V lost 0 bases and J 0 bases, leaving 18 bases between the germline ends. Germline CDR1 DFQATT, CDR2 SNEGSKA (reference sequence). The CDR3 runs 18 residues. This CDR3 reads CSARDELDLMSSYNEQFF. The DNA of the CDR3 is TGCAGTGCTAGAGATGAACTCGACTTGATGAGCTCCTACAATGAGCAGTTCTTC.

J is TRBJ2-2 and V is TRBV5-1, with D tentatively TRBD1 (6 bases). Between the trimmed V and J ends, which lost 3 bases and 1 base, there was a span of 10 bases. Looked up from germline, CDR1 is SGHRS and CDR2 is YFSETQ. The CDR3 sequence is 15 residues long. In DNA, the CDR3 is TGCGCCAGCAGCTACGGGACATTGAACACCGGGGAGCTGTTTTTT. It encodes CASSYGTLNTGELFF. Based on the CDR3 plus reference TRBV5-1 and TRBJ2-2, the full variable domain is KAGVTQTPRYLIKTRGQQVTLSCSPISGHRSVSWYQQTPGQGLQFLFEYFSETQRNKGNFPGRFSGRQFSNSRSEMNVSTLELGDSALYLCASSYGTLNTGELFFGEGSRLTVL.

The rearrangement links TRBV20-1 to TRBJ2-5; 9 nucleotides match TRBD1. With 6 bases clipped from V and 1 base from J, the junction kept 9 bases outside the gene matches. Germline loops: CDR1 DFQATT, CDR2 SNEGSKA (reference sequence). CDR3 length: 15 amino acids. The CDR3: CSAKPLQGAQETQYF. DNA of the CDR3: TGCAGTGCGAAGCCCCTACAGGGGGCCCAAGAGACCCAGTACTTC.

This clonotype was seen repeatedly, ten times or more. The genes are TRBV7-2 and TRBJ2-5; 10 bases line up with TRBD2. V gave up 4 bases and J gave up 2 bases; unmatched junction bases: 10. This CDR3 is built from 17 residues. CDR1 SGHTA and CDR2 FQGNSA come from the germline V gene. In nucleotides, the CDR3 is TGTGCCAGCAGCTACACTTACAGCGGGGGGGGTCAAGAGACCCAGTACTTC. It specifies CASSYTYSGGGQETQYF.